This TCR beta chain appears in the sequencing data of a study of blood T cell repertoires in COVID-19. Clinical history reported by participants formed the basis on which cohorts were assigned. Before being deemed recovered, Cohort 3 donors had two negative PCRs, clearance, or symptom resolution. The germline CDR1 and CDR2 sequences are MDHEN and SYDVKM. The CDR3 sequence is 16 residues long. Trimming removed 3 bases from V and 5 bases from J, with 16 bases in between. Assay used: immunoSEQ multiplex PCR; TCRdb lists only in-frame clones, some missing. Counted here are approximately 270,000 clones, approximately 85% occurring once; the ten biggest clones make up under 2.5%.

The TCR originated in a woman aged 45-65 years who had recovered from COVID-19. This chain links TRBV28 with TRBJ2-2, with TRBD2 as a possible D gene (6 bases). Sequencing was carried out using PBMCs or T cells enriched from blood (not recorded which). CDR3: CASSLGGLITTGELFF. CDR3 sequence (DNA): TGTGCCAGCAGTTTGGGAGGACTTATAACGACCGGGGAGCTGTTTTTT.